Presented here are 22 T cell receptor beta chains from one specimen sequenced in a study of cytotoxic CD8 clonotypes in ibrutinib-treated CLL. Sequencing was performed with immunoSEQ multiplex PCR; in TCRdb, only in-frame clones are kept and a portion is missing. The data show 150,000 or so clones, approximately 80% seen once. The starting material was PBMCs, obtained after 36 months of ibrutinib treatment. The receptor source for this set is a human donor with chronic lymphocytic leukemia.

The gene calls are TRBV7-6 and TRBJ2-7; D is ambiguous. CDR3 length: 13 residues. Germline values: CDR1 SGHVS, CDR2 FNYEAQ. V lost 3 bases and J lost 3, with 9 bases in between. CDR3 region: CASSLFQDYEQYF. As DNA, the CDR3 is TGTGCCAGCAGCTTGTTCCAGGACTACGAGCAGTACTTC.

This rearrangement joins TRBV12-5 to TRBJ2-2; D not certain. Between the trimmed V and J ends, which lost 1 base and 5 bases, there was a span of 5 bases. Germline V gene lookup returns CDR1 LGHNT and CDR2 FRNRAP. The CDR3 length is 13 residues. CDR3 nucleotide sequence: TGTGCTAGTGGTTTGGGGATGACCGGGGAGCTGTTTTTT. Protein sequence: CASGLGMTGELFF.

The chain is built from TRBV2 and TRBJ1-5; D uncertain. The CDR3 contains 15 residues. Germline CDR1 and CDR2: SNHLY and FYNNEI. With 4 bases removed from V and 3 bases from J, the gap between germline ends came to 13 bases. The CDR3 coding sequence is TGTGCCAGCAGTGGTTTTGCGGGTGCCAATCAGCCCCAGCATTTT. Translating gives CASSGFAGANQPQHF. Combining the CDR3 with reference TRBV2 and TRBJ1-5 gives the whole variable domain EPEVTQTPSHQVTQMGQEVILRCVPISNHLYFYWYRQILGQKVEFLVSFYNNEISEKSEIFDDQFSVERPDGSNFTLKIRSTKLEDSAMYFCASSGFAGANQPQHFGDGTRLSIL.

V gene TRBV21-1 combines with J gene TRBJ1-2; the D call in the table, TRBD1, was not verified against the DNA. TRBV21-1 is recorded as a pseudogene. The CDR3 is made up of 14 amino acids. CDR3 region: CASIHRTGLYGYTF. In nucleotides, the CDR3 is TGTGCCAGCATCCACCGGACAGGGCTCTATGGCTACACCTTC.

The genes are TRBV11-3 and TRBJ1-1, with TRBD1 matching over 8 bases. With 5 bases clipped from V and 1 base from J, the junction kept 6 bases outside the gene matches. This CDR3 is 15 amino acids long. CDR1 is SGHNT, CDR2 YENEEA, per germline. As DNA, the CDR3 is TGTGCCAGCAGCCGAGGACAGGGCTCGAACACTGAAGCTTTCTTT. Translated: CASSRGQGSNTEAFF.

The chain recombines TRBV10-3 with TRBJ1-5; 7 positions agree with TRBD1. The length of the CDR3 is 14 residues. Germline V gene sequence: CDR1 ENHRY, CDR2 SYGVKD. J gave up 6 bases and V 6 bases, and 8 bases lay outside the gene matches. CDR3 sequence: CAIRETGDGQPQHF. In DNA form, the CDR3 reads TGTGCCATCAGGGAAACAGGGGATGGTCAGCCCCAGCATTTT.

This chain joins TRBV25-1 and TRBJ1-5; D perhaps matches TRBD1 (5 bases). Per the germline V gene, CDR1 is MGHDK and CDR2 is SYGVNS. Trimming pared 8 bases from V and 1 base from J, leaving 15 bases between. The CDR3 contains 15 residues. CDR3 in amino acids: CASWGGVPSNQPQHF. In DNA form, the CDR3 reads TGTGCCAGCTGGGGGGGGGTTCCAAGCAATCAGCCCCAGCATTTT.

This clone showed up just a few times. The rearrangement uses TRBV16 and TRBJ1-1; D uncertain. Trimming shortened V by 2 bases and J by 7 bases, and 5 bases separated the two germline ends. CDR3 length equals 11 residues. The germline V gene has CDR1 KGHSY and CDR2 FQNENV. The CDR3, as DNA: TGTGCCAGCAGCCAAGGCAATGAAGCTTTCTTT. Translating it yields CASSQGNEAFF. Full variable domain (outside the CDR3, taken from reference TRBV16 and TRBJ1-1): GEEVAQTPKHLVRGEGQKAKLYCAPIKGHSYVFWYQQVLKNEFKFLISFQNENVFDETGMPKERFSAKCLPNSPCSLEIQATKLEDSAVYFCASSQGNEAFFGQGTRLTVV.

The rearrangement joins TRBV28 to TRBJ1-2; D is unresolved. Between the trimmed V and J ends, which lost 5 bases and 2 bases, there was a span of 15 bases. CDR3 size: 15 residues. The germline V gene encodes CDR1 MDHEN and CDR2 SYDVKM. CDR3 region: CASSNNRPSNYGYTF. CDR3 in DNA: TGTGCCAGCAGTAATAACAGACCCTCCAACTATGGCTACACCTTC.

There are a few counts of this clone. The chain recombines TRBV4-2 with TRBJ2-3, with D hard to call. The CDR3 has 13 amino acids. Trimming cost V 0 bases and J 14 bases, with 15 bases left between them. Germline V gives CDR1 LGHNA, CDR2 YNFKEQ. CDR3 region: CASSQERATGVYF. For the CDR3, the DNA is TGTGCCAGCAGCCAAGAACGGGCAACTGGTGTGTATTTT.

The J gene is TRBJ1-5, the V gene TRBV7-2; D unclear. The CDR3 extends over 15 amino acids. The V gene lost 5 bases and the J gene lost 0 bases, with 11 bases spanning the gap. Germline V gene data show CDR1 as SGHTA and CDR2 as FQGNSA. CDR3 sequence (DNA): TGTGCCAGCAGCCCTGGGGTTTATAGCAATCAGCCCCAGCATTTT. Translating it yields CASSPGVYSNQPQHF. Together with reference TRBV7-2 and TRBJ1-5, the CDR3 gives the full variable domain: GAGVSQSPSNKVTEKGKDVELRCDPISGHTALYWYRQSLGQGLEFLIYFQGNSAPDKSGLPSDRFSAERTGGSVSTLTIQRTQQEDSAVYLCASSPGVYSNQPQHFGDGTRLSIL.

This clone showed up just a few times. The chain recombines TRBV2 with TRBJ2-2; perhaps D is TRBD1 or TRBD2 (6 bases each). Trimming removed 4 bases at V and 5 bases at J, with 14 bases between. The CDR3 consists of 15 residues. The germline V gene has CDR1 SNHLY and CDR2 FYNNEI. This CDR3 is CASSGGGLGTGELFF. The CDR3 DNA is TGTGCCAGCAGTGGTGGGGGGCTTGGGACCGGGGAGCTGTTTTTT.

J is TRBJ2-3 and V is TRBV5-1; TRBD2 agrees at 8 bases. The V and J ends lost 4 bases and 5 bases, in that order; junction bases with no gene match: 15. This CDR3 has 17 amino acids. Germline CDR1 and CDR2: SGHRS and YFSETQ. In DNA form, the CDR3 reads TGCGCCAGCAGCCCCCGACTTAACGCGGCGGGGGGAGATACGCAGTATTTT. As protein: CASSPRLNAAGGDTQYF.

This chain joins TRBV12-2 and TRBJ1-1. TRBV12-2 is classified as a pseudogene. This CDR3 has 12 amino acids. The CDR3, as DNA: TGTGCAAGTCGGAGGGGTGACACTGAAGCTTTCTTT. Amino acids: CASRRGDTEAFF.

CDR3 in DNA: TGTGCCAGCAGTTCACAGGGTCGGAACAATCAGCCCCAGCATTTT. Encoded protein: CASSSQGRNNQPQHF. The chain carries TRBV2 and TRBJ1-5, with a possible D match to TRBD1 (6 bases). Trimming took off 5 bases at V and 3 bases at J, with 14 bases between the two ends. In germline, CDR1 is SNHLY, CDR2 FYNNEI. This CDR3 comprises 15 residues.

This clone was counted only a few times. This rearrangement joins TRBV29-1 to TRBJ1-1, with D hard to call. Trimming shortened V by 4 bases and J by 4 bases, and 13 bases separated the two germline ends. Per germline, CDR1 SQVTM and CDR2 ANQGSEA. The CDR3 spans 13 residues. DNA of the CDR3: TGCAGCGTTGGAAGTCCTCCGAGCACTGAAGCTTTCTTT. This sequence encodes CSVGSPPSTEAFF.

The V call is TRBV15, the J call TRBJ2-5; D is ambiguous. The J call may not be correct, given that the DNA end is closer to TRBJ2-7. This CDR3 has 15 residues. Per the germline V gene, CDR1 is LNHNV and CDR2 is YYDKDF (reference sequence). The CDR3 reads CATSRVWAPPYEQYF. The CDR3 region has the DNA TGTGCCACCAGCAGAGTTTGGGCCCCGCCCTACGAGCAGTACTTC.

The chain is built from TRBV27 and TRBJ2-2; D may be TRBD1 (6 bases). The CDR3 has 15 amino acids. V lost 5 bases, J lost 6 bases, and 16 bases lay in between. CDR1 MNHEY and CDR2 SMNVEV come from the germline V gene (reference sequence). The CDR3 nucleotides read TGTGCCAGCAGTCTTTTTCCAGGGGCGGCCGGGGAGCTGTTTTTT. Translating gives CASSLFPGAAGELFF.

The V and J genes are TRBV5-6 and TRBJ2-5; D is unresolved. CDR1 is SGHDT and CDR2 is YYEEEE in the germline V gene. This CDR3 contains 12 residues. Trimming shortened V by 1 base and J by 1 base, and 2 bases separated the two germline ends. CDR3 loop: CASSLPQETQYF. DNA of the CDR3: TGTGCCAGCAGCTTGCCCCAAGAGACCCAGTACTTC.

This clone has a single count. The chain links TRBV29-1 to TRBJ2-7; the D is unclear. The V and J ends lost 0 bases and 4 bases respectively, with 7 bases between them. This CDR3 contains 12 residues. Germline-derived CDR1 and CDR2 are SQVTM and ANQGSEA. This chain's CDR3 is CSVEDLGYEQYF. The CDR3 nucleotides read TGCAGCGTTGAAGATCTCGGATACGAGCAGTACTTC.

The V call is TRBV5-1, the J call TRBJ1-1, with 7 nucleotides matching TRBD1. Germline V gives CDR1 SGHRS, CDR2 YFSETQ. Trimming removed 4 bases from V and 5 bases from J; junction bases left unmatched: 8. CDR3 length: 14 residues. The CDR3 is CASSGQGVGTEAFF. Written as DNA, the CDR3 is TGCGCCAGCAGCGGGCAGGGGGTGGGGACTGAAGCTTTCTTT.

This clone was detected only a few times. In DNA form, the CDR3 reads TGTGCCAGTAGTCCCGGGACAGCCCAAGAGACCCAGTACTTC. It codes for CASSPGTAQETQYF. The chain is built from TRBV19 and TRBJ2-5; the match to TRBD1 covers 7 bases. This CDR3 comprises 14 residues. Germline-derived CDR1 and CDR2 are LNHDA and SQIVND (reference sequence). V shed 5 bases and J 1 base; nucleotides not matched to a gene: 4.